The 20 T cell receptor beta chains listed next were all sequenced from one sample in a study of blood T cell repertoires in COVID-19. The repertoire was sequenced with immunoSEQ multiplex PCR; TCRdb's copy has only in-frame clones and lacks some. The table includes about 210,000 clones, about 87% detected once. Material for sequencing was peripheral blood. Receptors originate from a man between 65 and 79 years old with acute or convalescent COVID-19.

The rearrangement joins TRBV6-2 or TRBV6-3 to TRBJ1-1; D uncertain. Looked up from germline, CDR1 is MNHEY and CDR2 is SVGEGT. Trimming took off 2 bases at V and 0 bases at J, with 4 bases between the two ends. This CDR3 is 13 amino acids long. CDR3 in DNA: TGTGCCAGCAGTTACCGGTTGAACACTGAAGCTTTCTTT. Encoded protein: CASSYRLNTEAFF.

This chain uses TRBV30 with TRBJ2-7; 8 bases agree with TRBD2. Germline values: CDR1 GTSNPN, CDR2 SVGIG (reference sequence). Germline trimming cut 2 bases from V and 6 bases from J; bases unmatched to any gene: 6. The CDR3 runs 13 residues. CDR3 amino acids: CAWSQAGAGEQYF. CDR3 nucleotide sequence: TGTGCCTGGAGTCAAGCGGGAGCGGGCGAGCAGTACTTC.

The V call is TRBV30, the J call TRBJ1-3; no clear D gene. The CDR3 totals 14 residues. The V gene lost 3 bases and the J gene lost 0 bases, with 9 bases spanning the gap. The germline CDR1 and CDR2 sequences are GTSNPN and SVGIG (reference sequence). Here the CDR3 reads CAWSAGYSGNTIYF. The DNA of the CDR3 is TGTGCCTGGAGCGCGGGATACTCTGGAAACACCATATATTTT.

The chain combines TRBV6-4 with TRBJ1-5, with 8 bases identical to TRBD1. In germline, CDR1 is MRHNA, CDR2 SNTAGT. The CDR3 totals 19 residues. Losses at the gene ends were 5 bases for V and 0 bases for J; bases not matched to a gene: 15. Here the CDR3 DNA reads TGTGCCAGCAGTCCACAAATCAGGGGGCGGACCTCTAGCAATCAGCCCCAGCATTTT. Translated: CASSPQIRGRTSSNQPQHF.

The chain combines TRBV6-2 or TRBV6-3 with TRBJ2-3, with 8 bases matching TRBD2. Germline V gene data show CDR1 as MNHEY and CDR2 as SVGEGT. The CDR3 totals 16 residues. With 2 bases clipped from V and 3 bases from J, the junction kept 7 bases outside the gene matches. CDR3 DNA: TGTGCCAGCAGTTACGGTGCTGGCGGGAGGACAGATACGCAGTATTTT. Translating gives CASSYGAGGRTDTQYF.

This chain uses TRBV7-2 with TRBJ2-1; TRBD2 matches 10 bases. Germline lookup yields CDR1 SGHTA and CDR2 FQGNSA. J gave up 3 bases and V 4 bases, and 3 bases lay outside the gene matches. This CDR3 has 15 residues. DNA of the CDR3: TGTGCCAGCAGCTCTGGACTAGCGGTCTACAATGAGCAGTTCTTC. This translates into CASSSGLAVYNEQFF.

CDR3 sequence reads: CASSRGTAYNEQFF. Here the CDR3 DNA reads TGTGCCAGCAGCCGCGGGACAGCCTACAATGAGCAGTTCTTC. V and J are TRBV3-1 (or the pseudogene TRBV3-2) and TRBJ2-1, with D perhaps TRBD1 (7 bases). The germline V and J ends were trimmed by 4 bases and 2 bases, with 9 bases remaining between them. The CDR3 contains 14 residues. Germline CDR1 LGHDT, CDR2 YNNKEL (reference sequence).

This clone was recorded once. The V gene is TRBV7-2, the J gene TRBJ1-4, with a possible D match to TRBD1 (5 bases). There are 16 residues in the CDR3. The germline CDR1 and CDR2 sequences are SGHTA and FQGNSA. V was clipped by 4 bases and J by 2 bases, with 14 bases between them. The CDR3 DNA sequence: TGTGCCAGCAGCTCACCGACAGATGCCACTAATGAAAAACTGTTTTTT. Amino acids: CASSSPTDATNEKLFF.

This chain uses TRBV6-1 with TRBJ1-6; 7 bases line up with TRBD1. This CDR3 spans 15 amino acids. After removal of 0 bases from V and 5 bases from J, the junction contained 1 base not matched to a gene. Germline V lookup: CDR1 MNHNS, CDR2 SASEGT. CDR3 sequence reads: CASSEAGQNNSPLHF. DNA of the CDR3: TGTGCCAGCAGTGAAGCGGGACAGAATAATTCACCCCTCCACTTT.

The chain uses TRBV6-1 and TRBJ1-5; D not resolved. This CDR3 is built from 15 residues. CDR1 MNHNS and CDR2 SASEGT come from the germline V gene. Trimming removed 1 base at V and 9 bases at J, with 16 bases between. CDR3 region: CASSEGTPFLGPQHF. The CDR3 region has the DNA TGTGCCAGCAGTGAAGGGACTCCCTTTTTGGGGCCCCAGCATTTT.

The chain joins TRBV4-1 to TRBJ1-4; 7 nucleotides match TRBD1. This CDR3 spans 13 amino acids. The germline V gene encodes CDR1 MGHRA and CDR2 YSYEKL. After removal of 8 bases from V and 8 bases from J, the junction contained 8 bases not matched to a gene. The CDR3 bases are TGCGCCAGCTCAGACAGGGTAGGCGAAAAACTGTTTTTT. This sequence encodes CASSDRVGEKLFF.

This rearrangement joins TRBV7-3 to TRBJ2-1; no clear D. CDR1 is SGHTA and CDR2 is FQGTGA in the germline V gene. This CDR3 region has 20 residues. V lost 5 bases to trimming and J lost 6 bases, with 32 bases between them. CDR3 nucleotides: TGTGCCAGCAGCCCCCTCAGGCCATTATCCAACCTTTTCGTGGCCAATGAGCAGTTCTTC. Its translation is CASSPLRPLSNLFVANEQFF. Using reference TRBV7-3 and TRBJ2-1 for the parts outside the CDR3, the full variable domain is GAGVSQTPSNKVTEKGKYVELRCDPISGHTALYWYRQSLGQGPEFLIYFQGTGAADDSGLPNDRFFAVRPEGSVSTLKIQRTERGDSAVYLCASSPLRPLSNLFVANEQFFGPGTRLTVL.

The rearrangement joins TRBV19 to TRBJ2-2; 7 bases agree with TRBD2. The CDR3 consists of 15 residues. Germline V gene lookup returns CDR1 LNHDA and CDR2 SQIVND (reference sequence). With V trimmed by 6 bases and J by 1 base, 5 bases remained unmatched. CDR3 residues: CASRHGGGNTGELFF. The CDR3 DNA sequence: TGTGCCAGTAGACACGGCGGGGGGAACACCGGGGAGCTGTTTTTT.

The genes are TRBV5-4 and TRBJ2-7; 7 bases agree with TRBD1. The germline CDR1 and CDR2 sequences are SGHNT and YYREEE (reference sequence). Trimming at V came to 7 bases and at J to 2 bases, leaving 9 bases not matched to a gene. CDR3 length: 14 amino acids. CDR3 protein: CASAKGADAYEQYF. CDR3 in DNA: TGTGCCAGCGCAAAGGGGGCTGATGCCTACGAGCAGTACTTC.

J is TRBJ1-5 and V is TRBV13; D is possibly TRBD1 (6 bases). V lost 1 base, J lost 2 bases, and 6 bases lay in between. This CDR3 region has 14 residues. The germline CDR1 and CDR2 sequences are PRHDT and FYEKMQ (reference sequence). Written as DNA, the CDR3 is TGTGCCAGCAGCTTAGCAGGGGGCAATCAGCCCCAGCATTTT. It codes for CASSLAGGNQPQHF.

V gene TRBV4-2 combines with J gene TRBJ2-3; 9 bases fit TRBD1. V lost 1 base, J lost 4 bases, and 6 bases stayed unmatched. The CDR3 runs to 16 residues. Germline V gene lookup returns CDR1 LGHNA and CDR2 YNFKEQ. The CDR3 here is CASSQGGQGEADTQYF. CDR3 sequence (DNA): TGTGCCAGCAGCCAAGGGGGACAGGGAGAAGCAGATACGCAGTATTTT.

V and J are TRBV3-1 (or the pseudogene TRBV3-2) and TRBJ2-5; D possibly corresponds to TRBD2 (5 bases). The CDR3 spans 15 residues. Trimming removed 1 base at V and 4 bases at J, with 13 bases between. Germline CDR1 and CDR2: LGHDT and YNNKEL (reference sequence). The CDR3 DNA follows: TGTGCCAGCAGCCAAGGGGTTCGGGGATCAGAGACCCAGTACTTC. Amino acid sequence: CASSQGVRGSETQYF.

This clone showed up just once. The rearrangement uses TRBV9 and TRBJ1-1, with D hard to call. Germline-derived CDR1 and CDR2 are SGDLS and YYNGEE. Trimming took 0 bases from V and 0 from J, leaving 9 bases between them. The CDR3 runs to 15 residues. The CDR3 is CASSVGWALNTEAFF. The CDR3 region has the DNA TGTGCCAGCAGCGTAGGTTGGGCCCTGAACACTGAAGCTTTCTTT.

This chain connects TRBV27 to TRBJ2-7; 10 bases line up with TRBD2. Germline assignment: CDR1 MNHEY and CDR2 SMNVEV (reference sequence). With 5 bases clipped from V and 2 bases from J, the junction kept 15 bases outside the gene matches. The CDR3 has 18 residues. In nucleotides, the CDR3 is TGTGCCAGCAGTCTACAGAGCACCTGGACTAGCGGTCCCTACGAGCAGTACTTC. Encoded protein: CASSLQSTWTSGPYEQYF.

The V and J genes are TRBV16 and TRBJ1-6, with D perhaps TRBD1 (6 bases). V gave up 0 bases and J gave up 6 bases, with 9 bases separating them. The germline V gene encodes CDR1 KGHSY and CDR2 FQNENV. The CDR3 has 15 residues. The CDR3 spells CASSQSGQINSPLHF. CDR3 coding DNA: TGTGCCAGCAGCCAATCCGGACAGATTAATTCACCCCTCCACTTT.